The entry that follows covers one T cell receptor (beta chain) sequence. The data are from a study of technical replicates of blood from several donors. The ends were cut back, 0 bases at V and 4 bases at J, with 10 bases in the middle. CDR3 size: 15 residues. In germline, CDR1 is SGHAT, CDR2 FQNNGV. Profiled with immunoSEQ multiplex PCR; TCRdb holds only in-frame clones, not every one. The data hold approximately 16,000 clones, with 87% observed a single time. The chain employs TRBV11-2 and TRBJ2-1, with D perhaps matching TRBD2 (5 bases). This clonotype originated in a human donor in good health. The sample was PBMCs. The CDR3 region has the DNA TGTGCCAGCAGCTTAGATAACCAGCGGTACAATGAGCAGTTCTTC. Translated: CASSLDNQRYNEQFF.